Below, one T cell receptor beta chain is given with its context. Its antigen is still unknown. This sample was included in a study of blood T cells in healthy people across ages. Overall study findings and caveats: With age, beta diversity per million T cells declined roughly linearly, significantly by approximately 40.

A second PCR of 7 to 11 cycles used a sample-barcoded 5' primer and a J-beta primer mix. Each cDNA molecule was tagged by a template-switch adaptor that had 12 random nucleotides. From the 5' RACE reads, TCRdb called clonotypes with MiXCR, one entry per CDR3 protein. The sample has about 1.7 million distinct CDR3 sequences, approximately 28% seen once. Germline-derived CDR1 and CDR2 are SGHKS and YYEKEE (reference sequence). J gave up 6 bases and V 7 bases, and 7 bases lay outside the gene matches. The CDR3 spans 13 residues. Samples had at least 6 million PBMCs isolated from them. Per sample, no less than 5 micrograms of total RNA were extracted.

The sequence came from a woman aged 25-40 years in good health. V usage is TRBV5-5 and J usage is TRBJ2-7, with TRBD1 matching over 10 bases. Sequencing used blood. The CDR3 loop reads CASAGQGFCEQYF. The CDR3 region has the DNA TGTGCCAGCGCGGGACAGGGGTTCTGCGAGCAGTACTTC.